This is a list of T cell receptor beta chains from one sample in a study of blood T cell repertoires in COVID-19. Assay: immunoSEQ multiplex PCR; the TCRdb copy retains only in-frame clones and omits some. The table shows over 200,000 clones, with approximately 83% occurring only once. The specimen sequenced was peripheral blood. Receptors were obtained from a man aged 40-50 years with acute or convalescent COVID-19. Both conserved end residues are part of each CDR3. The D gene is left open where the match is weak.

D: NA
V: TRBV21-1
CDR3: CASAGGGELFF

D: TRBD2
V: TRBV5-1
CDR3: CASSLVSGPYEQYF

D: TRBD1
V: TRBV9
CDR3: CASSATGTDLNLADTQYF

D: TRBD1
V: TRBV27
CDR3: CASSLGTGTNEKLFF

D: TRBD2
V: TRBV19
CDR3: CASSLGAGGASYNEQFF

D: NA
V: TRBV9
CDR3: CASSVGGDSYEQYF

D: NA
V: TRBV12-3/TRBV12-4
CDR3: CASSSQRNYGYTF

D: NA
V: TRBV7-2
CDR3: CASSLERRQPQHF

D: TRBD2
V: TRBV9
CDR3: CASSFGGDPVYEQYF

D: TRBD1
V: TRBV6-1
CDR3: CASSEASGQGNQPQHF

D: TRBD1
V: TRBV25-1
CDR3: CASSALTGGGYNEQFF

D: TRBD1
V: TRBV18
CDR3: CASSQDRSEAFF

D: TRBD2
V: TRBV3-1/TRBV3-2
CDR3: CASSPPAGESYNEQFF

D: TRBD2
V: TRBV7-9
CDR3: CASSSKRGSGSSYNEQFF

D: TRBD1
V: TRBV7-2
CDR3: CASSLTGYTEAFF

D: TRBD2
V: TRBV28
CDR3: CASLAGVENGELFF

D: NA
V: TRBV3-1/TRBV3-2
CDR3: CASSQDQESSSNEQFF

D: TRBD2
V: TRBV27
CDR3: CASHGTSGESETQYF

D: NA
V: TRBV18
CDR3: CASSPPGHSEQYF

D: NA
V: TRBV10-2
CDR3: CASRTTDRDTNYGYTF

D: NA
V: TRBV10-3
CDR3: CAIMSSNMDTEAFF

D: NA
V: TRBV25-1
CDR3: CASSEISKNTEAFF

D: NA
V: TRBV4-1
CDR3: CASSAVPGPRPGSPLHF

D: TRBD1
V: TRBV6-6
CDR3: CASSSRGQGNQPQHF

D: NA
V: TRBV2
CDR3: CASKYTPNTGELFF

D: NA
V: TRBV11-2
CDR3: CASSLGQGSYGYTF

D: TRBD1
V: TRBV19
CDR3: CASREGQLNTEAFF

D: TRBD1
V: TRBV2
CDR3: CASRPDRGRVNEQFF

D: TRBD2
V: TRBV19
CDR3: CASSIRTSGRASPREQYF

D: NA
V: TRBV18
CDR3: CASSPLQNSNYGYTF

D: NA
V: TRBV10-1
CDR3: CASIEDSYEQYF

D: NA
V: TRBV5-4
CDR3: CASSFTGRRNEAFF

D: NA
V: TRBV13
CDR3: CASSSGLGGDTEAFF

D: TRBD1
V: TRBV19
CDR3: CASSTGTGGTGELFF

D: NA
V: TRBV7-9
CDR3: CASSSVGYEQYF

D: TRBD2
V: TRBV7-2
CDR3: CASSVLAGAADTQYF

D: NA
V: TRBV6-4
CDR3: CASSRTANTEAFF

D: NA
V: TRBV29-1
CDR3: CSVSDSVGQPQHF

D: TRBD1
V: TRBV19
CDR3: CASSEDRENNQPQHF

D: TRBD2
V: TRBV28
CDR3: CASSSGGGGETQYF

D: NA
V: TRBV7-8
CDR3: CASSSTVNTEAFF

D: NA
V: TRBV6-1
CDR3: CASSDGGGQFVQPQHF

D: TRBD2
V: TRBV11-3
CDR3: CASSSGWLAVGNEQFF

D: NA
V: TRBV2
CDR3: CASSPERAPFLAFF

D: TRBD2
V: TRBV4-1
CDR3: CASSQDPTSGLDEQFF

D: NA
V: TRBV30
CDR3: CAWSADSATFYTF

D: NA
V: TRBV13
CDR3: CASSFTNYGYTF

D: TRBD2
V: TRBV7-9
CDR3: CASSLAASGRPDTQYF

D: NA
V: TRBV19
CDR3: CASSISPPFSGSTDTQYF

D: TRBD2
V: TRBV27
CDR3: CASSLSASGRKQYF

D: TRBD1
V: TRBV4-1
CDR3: CASSQAGQGAKNIQYF

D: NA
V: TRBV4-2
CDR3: CASSQGDGASPGELFF

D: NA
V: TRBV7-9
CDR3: CASSLGPLLSSYEQYF

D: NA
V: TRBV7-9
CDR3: CASSLFSGVETQYF

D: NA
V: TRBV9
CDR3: CASSDGPRTAGSQETQYF